Listed here are 17 T cell receptor beta chains from one sample, sequenced in a study of control samples from healthy donors and cancer patients. Measured with immunoSEQ multiplex PCR; TCRdb has only the in-frame clones, and not every one. Here the sample spans roughly 160,000 clones, around 94% being singletons. Sequencing was done on a sample of PBMCs. The receptors originated from a man in his sixties with colorectal cancer.

CDR3 loop: CASSPGLEWTQYF. CDR3 coding DNA: TGTGCCAGCAGTCCCGGCCTTGAGTGGACCCAGTACTTC. The chain carries TRBV27 and TRBJ2-5; the D is unclear. Germline V lookup: CDR1 MNHEY, CDR2 SMNVEV (reference sequence). The CDR3 is made up of 13 amino acids. Trimming cost V 5 bases and J 7 bases, with 14 bases left between them.

This clone was observed at least ten times. V is TRBV10-3 and J is TRBJ1-5; the D gene is possibly TRBD1 (6 bases). Per the germline V gene, CDR1 is ENHRY and CDR2 is SYGVKD. The CDR3 length is 17 residues. The germline V and J ends were trimmed by 6 bases and 0 bases, with 18 bases remaining between them. CDR3 region: CAISPRDTQYSNQPQHF. DNA of the CDR3: TGTGCCATCAGCCCTCGGGACACCCAATATAGCAATCAGCCCCAGCATTTT.

V gene TRBV27 combines with J gene TRBJ1-1; D may be TRBD1 (6 bases). Germline CDR1 reads MNHEY; CDR2 reads SMNVEV (reference sequence). The length of the CDR3 is 15 residues. The V and J ends lost 5 bases and 4 bases respectively, with 17 bases between them. In DNA, the CDR3 is TGTGCCAGCAGTCCTCAGACAGGCCTCCGCACTGAAGCTTTCTTT. Its translation: CASSPQTGLRTEAFF.

The rearrangement uses TRBV19 and TRBJ1-2; D is possibly TRBD1 (6 bases). V gave up 7 bases and J gave up 0 bases, with 18 bases separating them. Germline CDR1 reads LNHDA; CDR2 reads SQIVND (reference sequence). The length of the CDR3 is 16 residues. In DNA, the CDR3 is TGTGCCAGTACCCTCCAGGAGGGACAACCTAACTATGGCTACACCTTC. Translated: CASTLQEGQPNYGYTF.

This clone occurred once. The chain joins TRBV19 to TRBJ2-7; D might be TRBD1 or TRBD2, each matching 5 bases. The CDR3 length is 14 residues. The germline V gene encodes CDR1 LNHDA and CDR2 SQIVND (reference sequence). V was cut by 6 bases and J by 0 bases, with 12 bases left in between. The CDR3 nucleotides are TGTGCCAGTAGCCGGGACGGAGGCTCCTACGAGCAGTACTTC. It yields the protein CASSRDGGSYEQYF.

Note on this clone: Other DNA sequences within the sample encode an identical CDR3. This chain connects TRBV15 to TRBJ2-1, with 8 bases that match TRBD1. CDR1 is LNHNV and CDR2 is YYDKDF in the germline V gene (reference sequence). With 0 bases clipped from V and 7 bases from J, the junction kept 14 bases outside the gene matches. The CDR3 loop spans 18 amino acids. The CDR3 nucleotides are TGTGCCACCAGCAGAGATAGGGGTGGGGCAGGGGGCTGGAATGAGCAGTTCTTC. It translates to CATSRDRGGAGGWNEQFF. The full variable domain, completed using reference TRBV15 and TRBJ2-1, is DAMVIQNPRYQVTQFGKPVTLSCSQTLNHNVMYWYQQKSSQAPKLLFHYYDKDFNNEADTPDNFQSRRPNTSFCFLDIRSPGLGDTAMYLCATSRDRGGAGGWNEQFFGPGTRLTVL.

V is TRBV18 and J is TRBJ1-1; possible D gene TRBD1, 5 bases. V was cut by 1 base and J by 6 bases, with 12 bases left in between. This CDR3 is built from 14 residues. Germline V gene sequence: CDR1 KGHSH, CDR2 LQKENI. The CDR3: CASSPQGSMAEAFF. CDR3 DNA: TGTGCCAGCTCACCACAGGGGTCGATGGCTGAAGCTTTCTTT.

V usage is TRBV6-2 or TRBV6-3 and J usage is TRBJ2-1; D may be TRBD1 or TRBD2 (6 bases each). Trimming stripped 4 bases from V and 8 bases from J, with 15 bases between. Germline V gene lookup returns CDR1 MNHEY and CDR2 SVGEGT. The length of the CDR3 is 14 residues. The CDR3, as DNA: TGTGCCAGCAGTTCCCACAACAGGGAGGATGAGCAGTTCTTC. The encoded protein is CASSSHNREDEQFF.

J is TRBJ1-1 and V is TRBV30; D is uncertain. The germline CDR1 and CDR2 sequences are GTSNPN and SVGIG (reference sequence). This CDR3 has 13 amino acids. V was clipped by 2 bases and J by 3 bases, with 10 bases between them. CDR3 sequence (DNA): TGTGCCTGGAGTTCATCAAAAGACACTGAAGCTTTCTTT. It encodes CAWSSSKDTEAFF. Full variable domain (rest looked up from reference TRBV30 and TRBJ1-1): SQTIHQWPATLVQPVGSPLSLECTVEGTSNPNLYWYRQAAGRGLQLLFYSVGIGQISSEVPQNLSASRPQDRQFILSSKKLLLSDSGFYLCAWSSSKDTEAFFGQGTRLTVV.

The chain is built from TRBV6-2 or TRBV6-3 and TRBJ2-7; D is possibly TRBD1 or TRBD2 (5 bases each). CDR1 is MNHEY and CDR2 is SVGEGT in the germline V gene. The CDR3 totals 15 residues. V gave up 2 bases and J gave up 2 bases, with 13 bases separating them. CDR3 DNA sequence: TGTGCCAGCAGTTACCCCGGTGGGGGAGCCTACGAGCAGTACTTC. This encodes CASSYPGGGAYEQYF.

This chain links TRBV19 with TRBJ1-5; D not certain. Deletions cut 2 bases from V and 0 bases from J, with 8 bases between. This CDR3 comprises 15 residues. Per the germline V gene, CDR1 is LNHDA and CDR2 is SQIVND (reference sequence). The CDR3 loop is CASSITPYSNQPQHF. The CDR3 nucleotides read TGTGCCAGTAGTATAACACCTTATAGCAATCAGCCCCAGCATTTT.

The chain carries TRBV5-1 and TRBJ2-6; TRBD1 or TRBD2 may be the D gene (5 bases each). V lost 3 bases and J 4 bases, leaving 20 bases between the germline ends. Germline CDR1 and CDR2: SGHRS and YFSETQ. CDR3 length equals 18 residues. In nucleotides, the CDR3 is TGCGCCAGCAGCTGGAGGTGCATGTCAGGGAGAGGGGCCAACGTCCTGACTTTC. Amino acid sequence: CASSWRCMSGRGANVLTF.

J is TRBJ2-2 and V is TRBV5-1, with D perhaps TRBD1 (5 bases). The CDR3 is 15 amino acids. Germline assignment: CDR1 SGHRS and CDR2 YFSETQ. Trimming took off 1 base at V and 7 bases at J, with 14 bases between the two ends. CDR3 region: CASSLRQGSGGELFF. The CDR3 DNA reads as TGCGCCAGCAGCTTGCGGCAGGGAAGTGGCGGGGAGCTGTTTTTT.

V usage is TRBV6-5 and J usage is TRBJ1-1, with D unclear. The V gene lost 7 bases and the J gene lost 4 bases, with 16 bases spanning the gap. The CDR3 runs 14 residues. Germline V CDR1 and CDR2: MNHEY, SVGAGI. This CDR3 is CASNNWEVTTEAFF. CDR3 DNA sequence: TGTGCCAGCAATAATTGGGAGGTAACCACTGAAGCTTTCTTT.

The chain is built from TRBV21-1 and TRBJ1-4. TRBV21-1 is classified as a pseudogene. The CDR3 has 17 amino acids. For the CDR3, the DNA is TGTGCCAGCAGCAAAGCCGTACAGAGGGCAAGGAATGAAAAACTGTTTTTT. It translates to CASSKAVQRARNEKLFF.

The chain uses TRBV5-1 and TRBJ1-1, with D possibly TRBD1 on 6 matching bases. The CDR3 is 15 residues long. Trimming removed 4 bases at V and 0 bases at J, with 13 bases between. Germline values: CDR1 SGHRS, CDR2 YFSETQ. In DNA form, the CDR3 reads TGCGCCAGCAGCGCTCTCGGACAGATGAACACTGAAGCTTTCTTT. It encodes CASSALGQMNTEAFF. Based on the CDR3 plus reference TRBV5-1 and TRBJ1-1, the full variable domain is KAGVTQTPRYLIKTRGQQVTLSCSPISGHRSVSWYQQTPGQGLQFLFEYFSETQRNKGNFPGRFSGRQFSNSRSEMNVSTLELGDSALYLCASSALGQMNTEAFFGQGTRLTVV.

The chain uses TRBV29-1 and TRBJ1-2; 7 bases align to TRBD1. With 5 bases clipped from V and 3 bases from J, the junction kept 6 bases outside the gene matches. Per the germline V gene, CDR1 is SQVTM and CDR2 is ANQGSEA. The CDR3 length is 13 residues. CDR3 coding DNA: TGCAGCGTTAACAGGGGAATGGACTATGGCTACACCTTC. Translated, it gives CSVNRGMDYGYTF. Variable domain in full (rest from reference TRBV29-1 and TRBJ1-2): SAVISQKPSRDICQRGTSLTIQCQVDSQVTMMFWYRQQPGQSLTLIATANQGSEATYESGFVIDKFPISRPNLTFSTLTVSNMSPEDSSIYLCSVNRGMDYGYTFGSGTRLTVV.